The TCR beta chain under discussion was sequenced for a study of blood T cell repertoires in COVID-19 (dated by TCRdb to 2020 to 2021). A note on the overall study: Samples covering the acute and convalescent phases of COVID-19 were provided by collaborators in the United States, Italy and Spain. The prospective study material was composed of cDNA or gDNA derived from T cells, B-cell-depleted T cells, or PBMCs. The dataset comprised deeply sampled blood TCRbeta repertoires from subjects exposed to, actively infected with, or recovered from COVID-19. The repertoires were made available in a free public database intended to serve as a resource for research on the immune response to SARS-CoV-2. Samples came from the ongoing ImmuneRACE study (first 160 participants) plus 1,254 subjects from 6 global collaborators. A de-identified subject ID, COVID-19 status, age in years and sex were almost always included in the sample metadata. HLA class I and class II types, where available, came from metadata supplied by the sample provider rather than from assay-based typing. General findings and caveats noted by the study authors: Clinical and demographic metadata were provided uncurated, with the amount varying by source and participant.

In the prospective study, participants were about 18 to 95 years old, resided in around 25 geographic areas of the United States, and were enrolled through a virtual design. Cohort assignment in the prospective study relied on participant-reported clinical history from a screening survey and a study questionnaire. For ImmuneRACE Cohort 3, a participant was defined as recovered based on two consecutive negative NP/OP PCR tests, clearance by a healthcare professional, or resolution of symptoms. In the prospective study, whole blood, serum and a nasopharyngeal or oropharyngeal swab were collected from each participant by mobile phlebotomists. Additional blood draws and questionnaires over an approximately two-month period could optionally be provided by prospective study participants. Prospective study blood samples were shipped either frozen or at room temperature before DNA extraction. The V end gives up 2 bases and the J end 4 bases, leaving 6 bases in the junction not matched to a gene. The germline V gene sets CDR1 to SGHVS and CDR2 to FQNEAQ. Reading from cysteine to phenylalanine, the CDR3 counts 15 amino acids. Solely the CDR3 DNA is kept, with 45 bases framed from the first base.

To note about this clone: The antigen it binds to is not known. No base-level quality is on record; no much larger clone is a single base apart.

TCRbeta CDR3 regions were amplified from genomic DNA using the immunoSEQ Assay, a bias-controlled multiplex PCR. The original methods were these. Nucleated cell counts per sample were estimated from amplification of reference gene primers within the assay. Sequence reads were collapsed and filtered to measure the absolute abundance of every unique TCRbeta CDR3 rearrangement. For each sample, productive Simpson clonality was calculated as the square root of Simpson's diversity index over productive rearrangements. TCRdb carries this immuneACCESS record with in-frame sequences only. Its versions omit some clonotypes, under half of them owing to an unresolved V gene in the studies checked, with the rest unexplained. D and trimming were read from the DNA, whereas the V and J calls and clone size are those reported in that table. This sample lists 200,000 to 250,000 clones; under 90% were detected once. The ten biggest clones cover under 2% of the sample.

Sequenced sample: PBMCs or T cells enriched from blood (not recorded which). The rearrangement combines TRBV7-8 with TRBJ1-1, and TRBD1 aligns with 8 junction nucleotides. This TCR derives from a man aged 40-49 years who had recovered from COVID-19. In nucleotides, the sequence is TGTGCCAGCAGCTTAAGGACAGGGACGGGCACTGAAGCTTTCTTT. Its product reads: CASSLRTGTGTEAFF.